This T cell receptor beta chain originates from a study of post-analysis software for immune sequencing data. The overall study: Several disease courses (relapsing-remitting, secondary progressive and progressive-relapsing) of multiple sclerosis were included.

Study-wide results and limits: Samples sharing a preparation batch grouped tightly together when assessed by F measure. A handful of TRBV segments were more frequent in patients than controls; TRBV5-6, TRBV5-1 and TRBV20-1 belonged to this group.

Comment on this clonotype: What it binds is unknown.

Incorporated into the TCR beta cDNA libraries were unique molecular identifiers, which served to reduce PCR and sequencing biases. One entry per CDR3 protein, called by TCRdb with MiXCR from the PCR reads. This table has roughly 730,000 distinct CDR3 sequences, 25% to 30% appearing once. Germline CDR1 SGDLS, CDR2 YYNGEE. This CDR3 comprises 16 residues. Trimming cost V 0 bases and J 0 bases, with 10 bases left between them. V gene TRBV9 combines with J gene TRBJ2-1; D is unclear. This TCR came from a girl aged 5-17 years with multiple sclerosis. Sequencing was performed on blood. The CDR3 sequence is CASSVGVRSSYNEQFF. CDR3 coding DNA: TGTGCCAGCAGCGTAGGAGTCCGTAGCTCCTACAATGAGCAGTTCTTC.